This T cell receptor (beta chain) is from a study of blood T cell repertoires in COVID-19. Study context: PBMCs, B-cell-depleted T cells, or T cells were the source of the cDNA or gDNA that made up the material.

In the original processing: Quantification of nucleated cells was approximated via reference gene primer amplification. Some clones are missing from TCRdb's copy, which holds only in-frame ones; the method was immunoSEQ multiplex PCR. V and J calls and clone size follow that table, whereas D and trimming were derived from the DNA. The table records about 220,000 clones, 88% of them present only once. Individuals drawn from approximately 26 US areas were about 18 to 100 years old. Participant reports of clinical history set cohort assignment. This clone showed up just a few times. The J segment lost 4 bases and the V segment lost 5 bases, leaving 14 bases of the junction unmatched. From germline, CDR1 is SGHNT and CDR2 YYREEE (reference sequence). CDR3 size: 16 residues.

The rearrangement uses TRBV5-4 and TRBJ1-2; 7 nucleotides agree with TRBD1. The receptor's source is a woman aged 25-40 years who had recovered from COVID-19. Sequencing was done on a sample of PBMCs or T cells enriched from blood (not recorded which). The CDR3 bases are TGTGCCAGCAGGATGTCCCAAACCGGGACAGCCTATGGCTACACCTTC. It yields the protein CASRMSQTGTAYGYTF.